Listed here are 3 T cell receptor beta chains from one sample, sequenced in a study of HIV-infected patients and healthy controls (TCRdb year 2014). Since whole blood was used without any cell fractionation, the repertoire reflected all peripheral T cells in unsorted form. Receptor amplification or capture employed 5' RACE. For sequencing, an Illumina MiSeq was employed. Using SuperScript III with primers targeting the alpha and beta constant regions, 400 to 550 ng of RNA was reverse transcribed. Separate alpha and beta chain libraries were made by chain-specific third strand synthesis with multiplexing indices. TCRdb redid the processing of the public reads, applying fastp at Q25 and MiXCR, and retained in-frame beta chains. A single entry per CDR3 protein holds the most common genes and DNA from its merged rows. The sample table shows approximately 12,000 distinct CDR3 sequences, and 9.3% are seen once. The biggest ten clones account for roughly a quarter of the sample.

Source: blood, taken before antiretroviral therapy. All receptors come from an adult with HIV infection. The donor label of this sample is uncertain.

This clonotype has ten or more counts. The chain is built from TRBV7-9 and TRBJ1-3; TRBD1 aligns across 8 bases. Germline lookup yields CDR1 SEHNR and CDR2 FQNEAQ (reference sequence). The CDR3 totals 13 residues. V shed 6 bases and J 2 bases; nucleotides not matched to a gene: 0. For the CDR3, the DNA is TGTGCCAGCAGGGGACAGGCTGGAAACACCATATATTTT. It specifies CASRGQAGNTIYF.

The chain recombines TRBV5-6 with TRBJ2-6; D gene uncertain. The germline V and J ends were trimmed by 5 bases and 0 bases, with 9 bases remaining between them. CDR3 size: 15 residues. CDR1 and CDR2 (germline): SGHDT, YYEEEE. The DNA of the CDR3 is TGTGCCAGCAGTGTGACATTCTCTGGGGCCAACGTCCTGACTTTC. This encodes CASSVTFSGANVLTF. The complete variable domain, with remaining parts taken from reference TRBV5-6 and TRBJ2-6, reads DAGVTQSPTHLIKTRGQQVTLRCSPKSGHDTVSWYQQALGQGPQFIFQYYEEEERQRGNFPDRFSGHQFPNYSSELNVNALLLGDSALYLCASSVTFSGANVLTFGAGSRLTVL.

In its sample, this clonotype ranks as medium-sized (0.01 to 0.1%). The chain is built from TRBV4-1 and TRBJ2-1, with D possibly called TRBD1 or TRBD2 (5 bases each). CDR1 is MGHRA, CDR2 YSYEKL, per germline. This CDR3 spans 14 amino acids. Trimming pared 0 bases from V and 9 bases from J, leaving 12 bases between. The CDR3 sequence is CASSQEPGPSEQFF. The DNA for the CDR3 is TGCGCCAGCAGCCAAGAGCCGGGGCCCAGTGAGCAGTTCTTC.